The 11 T cell receptor beta chains below were found in one sample sequenced in a study of T cell responses to AZD1222 COVID-19 vaccine. Sequenced by immunoSEQ multiplex PCR; TCRdb stores in-frame clones only, minus some. The data contain approximately 99,000 clones, around 90% of them singletons. This specimen was peripheral blood, taken on day 0 of AZD1222 vaccination. All receptors come from an adult in good health.

This clone is a singleton in its sample. The chain is built from TRBV5-4 and TRBJ1-3; no firm D call. In germline, CDR1 is SGHNT, CDR2 YYREEE (reference sequence). CDR3 length: 15 residues. The V gene lost 4 bases and the J gene lost 0 bases, with 11 bases spanning the gap. CDR3 in amino acids: CASSQDSISGNTIYF. CDR3 nucleotides: TGTGCCAGCAGCCAGGACTCAATCTCTGGAAACACCATATATTTT.

The chain links TRBV19 to TRBJ1-4; D gene ambiguous. Trimming took off 1 base at V and 4 bases at J, with 10 bases between the two ends. Per germline, CDR1 LNHDA and CDR2 SQIVND (reference sequence). The CDR3 has 15 residues. In DNA form, the CDR3 reads TGTGCCAGTAGTATAGTGATAGGGTTTAATGAAAAACTGTTTTTT. Amino acid sequence: CASSIVIGFNEKLFF.

About this clone: Its ends do not fully match the called genes, so a read error is possible. V gene TRBV19 combines with J gene TRBJ2-1; TRBD1 is a possible D gene (5 bases). Germline CDR1 and CDR2: LNHDA and SQIVND (reference sequence). This CDR3 contains 12 residues. The chain's CDR3 is CASTSDQQVELF. The CDR3 DNA follows: TGTGCCAGTACCTCCGACCAACAGGTAGAGCTCTTC. The full variable domain, in which reference TRBV19 and TRBJ2-1 provide the parts outside the CDR3, is DGGITQSPKYLFRKEGQNVTLSCEQNLNHDAMYWYRQDPGQGLRLIYYSQIVNDFQKGDIAEGYSVSREKKESFPLTVTSAQKNPTAFYLCASTSDQQVELFGPGTRLTVL.

V gene TRBV7-3 combines with J gene TRBJ1-1, with TRBD1 identical over 10 bases. The V gene's germline CDR1 is SGHTA and CDR2 FQGTGA. V lost 6 bases and J lost 7; bases outside the gene matches: 8. The CDR3 contains 14 residues. The CDR3 reads CASRRGQGVGEAFF. CDR3 nucleotide sequence: TGTGCCAGCAGGCGTGGACAGGGGGTCGGTGAAGCTTTCTTT.

This clone was seen only a few times. The chain recombines TRBV24-1 with TRBJ1-2; no reliable D call. Trimming pared 7 bases from V and 4 bases from J, leaving 12 bases between. Germline V CDR1 and CDR2: KGHDR, SFDVKD. This CDR3 has 13 amino acids. CDR3 bases: TGTGCCACCAGCTTCGACGGTCGCTATGGCTACACCTTC. Amino acids: CATSFDGRYGYTF.

The chain carries TRBV4-2 and TRBJ1-4, with 10 bases aligning to TRBD1. The ends lost 4 bases at V and 6 bases at J; junction bases unmatched: 2. The CDR3 totals 14 residues. Per the germline V gene, CDR1 is LGHNA and CDR2 is YNFKEQ. The CDR3 nucleotides are TGTGCCAGCAGCCTGGACAGGGGGGATGAAAAACTGTTTTTT. Its protein is CASSLDRGDEKLFF.

V and J are TRBV19 and TRBJ2-2; D uncertain. Trimming shortened V by 0 bases and J by 1 base, and 6 bases separated the two germline ends. CDR1 and CDR2 (germline): LNHDA, SQIVND (reference sequence). CDR3 length: 15 amino acids. In DNA, the CDR3 is TGTGCCAGTAGTATAGATCCTCGGAACACCGGGGAGCTGTTTTTT. Amino acids: CASSIDPRNTGELFF.

The chain joins TRBV30 to TRBJ1-3; a possible D gene is TRBD1 (5 bases). CDR3 length equals 14 residues. Per germline, CDR1 GTSNPN and CDR2 SVGIG (reference sequence). The V end lost 4 bases, the J end lost 0 bases, and 10 bases lay between the germline ends. CDR3 loop: CAWNAGLSGNTIYF. The CDR3 DNA sequence: TGTGCCTGGAATGCGGGGCTCTCTGGAAACACCATATATTTT.

The rearrangement links TRBV9 to TRBJ2-2; TRBD2 aligns across 9 bases. The CDR3 is 18 amino acids. Germline V gives CDR1 SGDLS, CDR2 YYNGEE. V shed 0 bases, J shed 2 bases, and the junction held 8 bases outside the gene matches. The CDR3 sequence is CASSVEGSGGPNTGELFF. DNA for the CDR3: TGTGCCAGCAGCGTAGAGGGTAGCGGGGGCCCAAACACCGGGGAGCTGTTTTTT.

The chain employs TRBV7-9 and TRBJ1-6; the D gene is possibly TRBD1 (5 bases). Trimming removed 3 bases from V and 10 bases from J, with 16 bases in between. The CDR3 covers 15 residues. From germline, CDR1 is SEHNR and CDR2 FQNEAQ (reference sequence). The CDR3 nucleotides read TGTGCCAGCAGCTTGTCCGACCAGGGACGGTCACCCCTCCACTTT. Protein sequence: CASSLSDQGRSPLHF.

V and J are TRBV7-9 and TRBJ1-2; D is ambiguous. The V end lost 0 bases, the J end lost 5 bases, and 7 bases lay between the germline ends. Germline values: CDR1 SEHNR, CDR2 FQNEAQ (reference sequence). The CDR3 covers 13 residues. The chain's CDR3 is CASSLAGTYGYTF. The CDR3 coding sequence is TGTGCCAGCAGCTTAGCTGGCACGTATGGCTACACCTTC.